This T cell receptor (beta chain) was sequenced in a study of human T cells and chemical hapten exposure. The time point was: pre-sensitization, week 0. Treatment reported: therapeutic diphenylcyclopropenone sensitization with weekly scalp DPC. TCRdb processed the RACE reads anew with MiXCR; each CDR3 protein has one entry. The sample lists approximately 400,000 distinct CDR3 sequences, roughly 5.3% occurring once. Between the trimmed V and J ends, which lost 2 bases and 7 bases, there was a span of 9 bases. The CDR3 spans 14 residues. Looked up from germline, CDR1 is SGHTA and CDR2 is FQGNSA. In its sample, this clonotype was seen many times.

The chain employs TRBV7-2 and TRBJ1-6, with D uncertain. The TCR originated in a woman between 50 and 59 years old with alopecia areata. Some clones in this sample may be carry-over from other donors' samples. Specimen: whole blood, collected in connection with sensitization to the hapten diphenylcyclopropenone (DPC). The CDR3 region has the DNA TGTGCCAGCAGCTTACGACCGGAAAATTCACCCCTCCACTTT. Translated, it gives CASSLRPENSPLHF.